This is a list of T cell receptor beta chains from one sample in a study of blood T cell repertoires in COVID-19. The method was immunoSEQ multiplex PCR; TCRdb's version includes in-frame clones alone and lacks a portion of them. The data contain around 200,000 clones, approximately 79% of them singletons. The specimen sequenced was peripheral blood. These receptors all come from a woman aged 45-65 years with acute or convalescent COVID-19. The CDR3 runs from the conserved cysteine through the conserved F or W. A clone size is listed for some rows: how often the clone was seen (once, few, many), or a class if it is expanded.

CDR3aa: CASSPTMGSGELFF
v_gene: TRBV18
j_gene: TRBJ2-2
abundance: many

CDR3aa: CASSLVGEGIAKNIQYF
v_gene: TRBV5-4
j_gene: TRBJ2-4
abundance: -

CDR3aa: CASSQEPFGRGIDTEAFF
v_gene: TRBV3-1/TRBV3-2
j_gene: TRBJ1-1
abundance: -

CDR3aa: CASSIRAFYNEQFF
v_gene: TRBV27
j_gene: TRBJ2-1
abundance: -

CDR3aa: CASSPFERGGANVLTF
v_gene: TRBV18
j_gene: TRBJ2-6
abundance: -

CDR3aa: CASRLPGQTYGYTF
v_gene: TRBV28
j_gene: TRBJ1-2
abundance: -

CDR3aa: CASSIPAGERSYNEQFF
v_gene: TRBV19
j_gene: TRBJ2-1
abundance: -

CDR3aa: CASSPGQGAYGYTF
v_gene: TRBV18
j_gene: TRBJ1-2
abundance: -

CDR3aa: CASSQGGADSFEKLFF
v_gene: TRBV3-1/TRBV3-2
j_gene: TRBJ1-4
abundance: -

CDR3aa: CAWSGQGLIYEQYF
v_gene: TRBV30
j_gene: TRBJ2-7
abundance: -

CDR3aa: CATDRLGNTIYF
v_gene: TRBV12-3/TRBV12-4
j_gene: TRBJ1-3
abundance: -

CDR3aa: CASSFGGGTDTQYF
v_gene: TRBV27
j_gene: TRBJ2-3
abundance: -

CDR3aa: CASSSRGMNTEAFF
v_gene: TRBV19
j_gene: TRBJ1-1
abundance: -

CDR3aa: CAWSARGSSYNEQFF
v_gene: TRBV30
j_gene: TRBJ2-1
abundance: -

CDR3aa: CASSPSHNSPLHF
v_gene: TRBV18
j_gene: TRBJ1-6
abundance: -

CDR3aa: CSGGTSGSIDEQFF
v_gene: TRBV29-1
j_gene: TRBJ2-1
abundance: -

CDR3aa: CASSWTGETEAFF
v_gene: TRBV5-6
j_gene: TRBJ1-1
abundance: -

CDR3aa: CASSWTVNSNQPQHF
v_gene: TRBV7-8
j_gene: TRBJ1-5
abundance: -

CDR3aa: CASSISSFNQPQHF
v_gene: TRBV19
j_gene: TRBJ1-5
abundance: -

CDR3aa: CASSLTGSSNQPQHF
v_gene: TRBV3-1/TRBV3-2
j_gene: TRBJ1-5
abundance: -

CDR3aa: CASSLLPGIGSGPQYF
v_gene: TRBV7-2
j_gene: TRBJ2-7
abundance: few

CDR3aa: CASSPGLAGAQDNEQFF
v_gene: TRBV7-9
j_gene: TRBJ2-1
abundance: -

CDR3aa: CASSLDRDTGELFF
v_gene: TRBV7-2
j_gene: TRBJ2-2
abundance: many

CDR3aa: CAWGGRARETQYF
v_gene: TRBV30
j_gene: TRBJ2-5
abundance: -

CDR3aa: CASSSGERVNTEAFF
v_gene: TRBV5-1
j_gene: TRBJ1-1
abundance: -